Described below is a single TCR beta chain sequence and its context. The antigen remains unidentified. The sample comes from a study of cytomegalovirus exposure and HLA in healthy donors. At collection, donors were nominally healthy, but unrecorded immune exposures were probable. The germline V gene encodes CDR1 MNHNS and CDR2 SASEGT. V was trimmed by 11 bases and J by 6 bases, leaving 14 bases between them. This CDR3 has 13 amino acids. Study-level results: Earlier findings revealed that most TCR beta V segments proved productive either about 87% or about 30% of the time. Later work found most CMV-associated TCR beta chains apparently HLA-restricted.

Vbeta (60) and Jbeta (13) primers were used in the PCR. TCRdb's copy holds only in-frame clones and misses some; the assay was immunoSEQ multiplex PCR. Of about 130,000 clones in the sample, roughly 85% were seen once. The sample taken for sequencing was PBMCs. The sequence came from a woman between 25 and 40 years old in good health and CMV-seropositive. This rearrangement joins TRBV6-1 to TRBJ1-6, with TRBD1 as a possible D gene (5 bases). The CDR3, as DNA: TGTGCCGGCTCCCAGGGTGTTAATTCACCCCTCCACTTT. Protein product: CAGSQGVNSPLHF.